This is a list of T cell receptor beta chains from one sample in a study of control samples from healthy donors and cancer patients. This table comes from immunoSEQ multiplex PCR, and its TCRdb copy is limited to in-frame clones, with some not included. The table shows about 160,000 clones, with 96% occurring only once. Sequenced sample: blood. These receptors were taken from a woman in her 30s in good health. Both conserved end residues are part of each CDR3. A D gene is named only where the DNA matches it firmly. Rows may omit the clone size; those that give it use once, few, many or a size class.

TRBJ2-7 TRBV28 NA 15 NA CASKSRGTWGYEQYF TGTGCCAGCAAAAGTAGGGGGACTTGGGGGTACGAGCAGTACTTC
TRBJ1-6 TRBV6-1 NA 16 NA CASSEGMQGTNSPLHF TGTGCCAGCAGTGAAGGAATGCAGGGGACGAATTCACCCCTCCACTTT
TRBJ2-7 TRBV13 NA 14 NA CASSGMVVSHEQYF TGTGCCAGCAGCGGAATGGTGGTCAGCCACGAGCAGTACTTC
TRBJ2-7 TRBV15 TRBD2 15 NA CATSKKLAGAYEQYF TGTGCCACCAGCAAAAAACTAGCGGGAGCCTACGAGCAGTACTTC
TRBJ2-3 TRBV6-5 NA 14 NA CASAHRMSADTQYF TGTGCCAGCGCACATCGGATGTCGGCAGATACGCAGTATTTT
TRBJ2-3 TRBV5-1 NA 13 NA CASSLDPGDTQYF TGCGCCAGCAGCTTGGACCCGGGGGATACGCAGTATTTT
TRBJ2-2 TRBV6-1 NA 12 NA CASNLETGELFF TGTGCCAGCAACCTCGAGACCGGGGAGCTGTTTTTT
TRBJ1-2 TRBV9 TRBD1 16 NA CASSLGTVGGDYGYTF TGTGCCAGCAGCCTCGGGACAGTAGGTGGTGACTATGGCTACACCTTC
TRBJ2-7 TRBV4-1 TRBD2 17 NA CASSAAWTSGSSYEQYF TGCGCCAGCAGCGCGGCCTGGACTAGCGGGAGTTCCTACGAGCAGTACTTC
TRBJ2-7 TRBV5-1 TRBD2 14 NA CASSASGSSYEQYF TGCGCCAGCAGCGCTAGCGGGAGCTCCTACGAGCAGTACTTC
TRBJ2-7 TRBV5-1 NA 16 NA CASSLEAVGLSYEQYF TGCGCCAGCAGCTTGGAAGCGGTAGGTTTGTCCTACGAGCAGTACTTC
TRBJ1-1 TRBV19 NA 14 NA CASSYGFMGTEAFF TGTGCCAGTAGTTACGGGTTCATGGGGACTGAAGCTTTCTTT
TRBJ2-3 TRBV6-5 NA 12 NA CASSSLPDTQYF TGTGCCAGCAGTTCTCTACCAGATACGCAGTATTTT
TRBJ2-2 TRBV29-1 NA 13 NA CSAGGLNTGELFF TGCAGCGCCGGCGGCCTAAACACCGGGGAGCTGTTTTTT
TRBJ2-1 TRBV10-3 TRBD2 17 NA CAISESTSGPGDNEQFF TGTGCCATCAGTGAATCGACTAGCGGACCGGGGGACAATGAGCAGTTCTTC
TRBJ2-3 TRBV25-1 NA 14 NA CASGEGVATDTQYF TGTGCCAGCGGGGAGGGGGTTGCGACAGATACGCAGTATTTT
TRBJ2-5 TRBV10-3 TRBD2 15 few CAISGLAGVGETQYF TGTGCCATCAGTGGGCTAGCGGGAGTCGGTGAGACCCAGTACTTC
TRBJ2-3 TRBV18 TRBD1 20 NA CASSPRMDRGTGSDTDTQYF TGTGCCAGCTCACCGAGAATGGACAGGGGTACCGGTTCTGACACAGATACGCAGTATTTT
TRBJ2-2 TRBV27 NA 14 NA CASRTLQNTGELFF TGTGCCAGCAGGACGCTGCAGAACACCGGGGAGCTGTTTTTT
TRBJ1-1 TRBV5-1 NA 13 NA CASSLVPRTEAFF TGCGCCAGCAGCTTGGTCCCTCGGACTGAAGCTTTCTTT
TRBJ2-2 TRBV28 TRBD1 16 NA CASSLFTDRATGELFF TGTGCCAGCAGTCTATTTACCGACAGGGCCACCGGGGAGCTGTTTTTT
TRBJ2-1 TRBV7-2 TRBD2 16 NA CASSLAGLAYGNEQFF TGTGCCAGCAGCTTAGCGGGACTAGCATACGGGAATGAGCAGTTCTTC
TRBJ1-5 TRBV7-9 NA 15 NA CASSSPEQEGQPQHF TGTGCCAGCAGCTCCCCCGAGCAAGAGGGTCAGCCCCAGCATTTT
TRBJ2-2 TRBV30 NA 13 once CAWSRVVTGELFF TGTGCCTGGAGTCGGGTTGTTACCGGGGAGCTGTTTTTT
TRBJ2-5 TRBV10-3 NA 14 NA CAISESAGKETQYF TGTGCCATCAGTGAGTCTGCAGGGAAAGAGACCCAGTACTTC
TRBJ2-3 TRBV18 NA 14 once CASSTLQSTDTQYF TGTGCCAGCTCCACCCTACAGAGCACAGATACGCAGTATTTT
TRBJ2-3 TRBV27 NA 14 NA CASSPSQNTDTQYF TGTGCCAGCAGCCCTTCACAGAACACAGATACGCAGTATTTT
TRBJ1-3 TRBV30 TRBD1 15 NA CAWHIIRGSGNTIYF TGTGCCTGGCATATCATCAGGGGGTCTGGAAACACCATATATTTT
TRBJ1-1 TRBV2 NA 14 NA CASSGHTLQTEAFF TGTGCCAGCAGCGGGCACACCCTTCAAACTGAAGCTTTCTTT
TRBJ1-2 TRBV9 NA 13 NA CASSARGLYGYTF TGTGCCAGCAGCGCCAGGGGACTCTATGGCTACACCTTC
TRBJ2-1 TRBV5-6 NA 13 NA CASSLAAANEQFF TGTGCCAGCAGCTTGGCGGCCGCGAATGAGCAGTTCTTC
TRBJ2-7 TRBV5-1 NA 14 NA CASSLDRVNYEQYF TGCGCCAGCAGCTTGGACCGTGTCAACTACGAGCAGTACTTC
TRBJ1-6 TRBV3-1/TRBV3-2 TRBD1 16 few CASSQVPGTGDSPLHF TGTGCCAGCAGCCAAGTTCCCGGGACAGGGGATTCACCCCTCCACTTT
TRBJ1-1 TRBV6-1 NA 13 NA CASSEGPWTEAFF TGTGCCAGCAGTGAAGGGCCGTGGACTGAAGCTTTCTTT
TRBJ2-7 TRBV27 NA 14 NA CASSLSGTTYEQYF TGTGCCAGCAGTCTTAGCGGAACTACCTACGAGCAGTACTTC
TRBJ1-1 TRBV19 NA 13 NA CASRRQANTEAFF TGTGCCAGTCGTCGACAGGCAAACACTGAAGCTTTCTTT
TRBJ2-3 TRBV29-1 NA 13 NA CSPRIVRTDTQYF TGCAGCCCCAGAATCGTACGCACAGATACGCAGTATTTT
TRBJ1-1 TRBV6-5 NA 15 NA CASSYSRRGYTEAFF TGTGCCAGCAGTTACTCTCGGAGGGGGTACACTGAAGCTTTCTTT
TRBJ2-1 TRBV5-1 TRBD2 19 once CASSSSLAGAISSYNEQFF TGCGCCAGCAGCTCCTCTCTAGCGGGGGCCATCAGCTCCTACAATGAGCAGTTCTTC
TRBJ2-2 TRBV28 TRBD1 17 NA CASSTRDSPLDAGELFF TGTGCCAGCAGTACCCGGGACAGCCCACTTGACGCCGGGGAGCTGTTTTTT
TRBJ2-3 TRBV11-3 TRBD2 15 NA CASSPRTSGTDTQYF TGTGCCAGCAGCCCGAGGACTAGCGGTACAGATACGCAGTATTTT
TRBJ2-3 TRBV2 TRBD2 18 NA CASSERALLAGGPDTQYF TGTGCCAGCAGTGAACGGGCACTCCTAGCGGGAGGCCCAGATACGCAGTATTTT
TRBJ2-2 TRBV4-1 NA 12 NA CASSQDTGELFF TGCGCCAGCAGCCAAGACACCGGGGAGCTGTTTTTT
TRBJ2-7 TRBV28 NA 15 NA CASSSPADRPNEQYF TGTGCCAGCAGTTCCCCCGCCGACAGGCCAAACGAGCAGTACTTC
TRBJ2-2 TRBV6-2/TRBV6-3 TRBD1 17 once CASSSGVGQGLTGELFF TGTGCCAGCAGTTCCGGAGTGGGACAGGGTCTTACCGGGGAGCTGTTTTTT
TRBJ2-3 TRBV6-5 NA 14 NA CASSYFMQGDTQYF TGTGCCAGCAGTTACTTTATGCAGGGGGATACGCAGTATTTT
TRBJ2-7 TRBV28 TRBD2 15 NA CASRQPGLGSYEQYF TGTGCCAGCAGGCAGCCGGGACTAGGGTCCTACGAGCAGTACTTC
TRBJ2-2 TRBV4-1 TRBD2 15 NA CASSQEPGGTGELFF TGCGCCAGCAGCCAAGAGCCGGGAGGGACCGGGGAGCTGTTTTTT
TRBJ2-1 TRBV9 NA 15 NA CASSPNSGPYNEQFF TGTGCCAGCAGCCCCAATAGCGGCCCCTACAATGAGCAGTTCTTC